What follows are 14 T cell receptor beta chains derived from one specimen sequenced in a study of blood T cell repertoires in COVID-19. Produced via immunoSEQ multiplex PCR; TCRdb's table is partial and in-frame only. In the table there are more than 95,000 clones, about 90% of which are singletons. Sequenced sample: peripheral blood. Receptor source: a human donor in a cohort sampled during active COVID-19.

The chain recombines TRBV6-1 with TRBJ1-5; 10 bases agree with TRBD1. The CDR3 extends over 17 amino acids. Germline CDR1 is MNHNS and CDR2 is SASEGT. The V gene end was trimmed by 3 bases and the J gene end by 5 bases; junction bases not matched to a gene: 10. CDR3 sequence reads: CASSDVRDRGADQPQHF. For the CDR3, the DNA is TGTGCCAGCAGTGACGTCCGGGACAGGGGAGCGGATCAGCCCCAGCATTTT.

This clone has only one observation. This chain connects TRBV5-1 to TRBJ2-7, with 10 bases that match TRBD2. V trimming: 2 bases; J trimming: 3 bases; junction bases outside the gene matches: 8. Germline V gene sequence: CDR1 SGHRS, CDR2 YFSETQ. This CDR3 is 16 amino acids long. The CDR3: CASSLTLSGRGYEQYF. The CDR3 DNA reads as TGCGCCAGCAGCTTAACTCTAAGCGGGAGGGGCTACGAGCAGTACTTC.

V is TRBV15 and J is TRBJ2-5, with 7 nucleotides matching TRBD1. The V segment lost 1 base and the J segment 4 bases; nucleotides outside the gene matches: 6. The CDR3 has 15 residues. CDR1 is LNHNV, CDR2 YYDKDF, per germline (reference sequence). In DNA form, the CDR3 reads TGTGCCACCAGCAGAGGGGTCAGGGGGAGAGAGACCCAGTACTTC. The encoded protein is CATSRGVRGRETQYF. The variable domain in full, with the rest retrieved from reference TRBV15 and TRBJ2-5, is DAMVIQNPRYQVTQFGKPVTLSCSQTLNHNVMYWYQQKSSQAPKLLFHYYDKDFNNEADTPDNFQSRRPNTSFCFLDIRSPGLGDTAMYLCATSRGVRGRETQYFGPGTRLLVL.

This chain connects TRBV7-3 to TRBJ2-2, with 9 nucleotides matching TRBD1. Germline CDR1 and CDR2: SGHTA and FQGTGA. With 4 bases clipped from V and 0 bases from J, the junction kept 9 bases outside the gene matches. The CDR3 length is 18 residues. CDR3 in DNA: TGTGCCAGCAGCTCAAAACCGGGACAGGGAACGAACACCGGGGAGCTGTTTTTT. Amino acids: CASSSKPGQGTNTGELFF.

V is TRBV5-6 and J is TRBJ2-1; 8 bases match TRBD1. Germline V CDR1 and CDR2: SGHDT, YYEEEE. The CDR3 is made up of 15 amino acids. V shed 3 bases, J shed 4 bases, and the junction held 6 bases outside the gene matches. The CDR3 protein is CASSYRDRIYNEQFF. In nucleotides, the CDR3 is TGTGCCAGCAGCTACCGGGACAGGATTTACAATGAGCAGTTCTTC. The full variable domain, rest sourced from reference TRBV5-6 and TRBJ2-1, is DAGVTQSPTHLIKTRGQQVTLRCSPKSGHDTVSWYQQALGQGPQFIFQYYEEEERQRGNFPDRFSGHQFPNYSSELNVNALLLGDSALYLCASSYRDRIYNEQFFGPGTRLTVL.

The rearrangement links TRBV27 to TRBJ2-7, with TRBD1 matching over 9 bases. With V trimmed by 6 bases and J by 5 bases, 11 bases remained unmatched. Germline CDR1 is MNHEY and CDR2 is SMNVEV (reference sequence). This CDR3 is 15 amino acids long. Written as DNA, the CDR3 is TGTGCCAGCAGAGCCTGGGGACAGGGAGGCGACGAGCAGTACTTC. It translates to CASRAWGQGGDEQYF.

V usage is TRBV9 and J usage is TRBJ1-5; tentative D call: TRBD1 (5 bases). CDR3 length: 14 amino acids. In germline, CDR1 is SGDLS, CDR2 YYNGEE. Trimming left V 0 bases short and J 11 bases short, with 15 bases between. This chain's CDR3 is CASSVDGAFATQHF. CDR3 in DNA: TGTGCCAGCAGCGTAGATGGGGCCTTCGCGACCCAGCATTTT.

This clone came up a few times. The V gene is TRBV7-3, the J gene TRBJ1-6; D not resolved. Germline V CDR1 and CDR2: SGHTA, FQGTGA. The V end was cut by 2 bases, the J end by 4 bases, with 6 bases between. This CDR3 region has 14 residues. CDR3 in amino acids: CASSLGSYNSPLHF. Written as DNA, the CDR3 is TGTGCCAGCAGCTTAGGCAGTTATAATTCACCCCTCCACTTT.

This chain uses TRBV2 with TRBJ1-2; 8 bases are shared with TRBD1. Losses at the gene ends were 6 bases for V and 2 bases for J; bases not matched to a gene: 8. Per germline, CDR1 SNHLY and CDR2 FYNNEI. The CDR3 runs 15 residues. This CDR3 is CASREDRDQNYGYTF. In DNA form, the CDR3 reads TGTGCCAGCAGGGAGGACAGGGATCAAAACTATGGCTACACCTTC.

The count of this clone is one. CDR3 DNA sequence: TGTGCCAGCACCTCGGGCAGGGGATACGGGGAGACCCAGTACTTC. Translation gives CASTSGRGYGETQYF. The chain links TRBV11-2 to TRBJ2-5, with D possibly being TRBD1 (6 bases). The CDR3 loop spans 15 amino acids. Deletions cut 7 bases from V and 5 bases from J, with 20 bases between. CDR1 is SGHAT, CDR2 FQNNGV, per germline.

The chain combines TRBV13 with TRBJ2-7; D remains ambiguous. CDR1 is PRHDT and CDR2 is FYEKMQ in the germline V gene (reference sequence). The V gene lost 7 bases and the J gene lost 5 bases, with 15 bases spanning the gap. This CDR3 is built from 13 residues. DNA of the CDR3: TGTGCCAGCACCCTTCATGTTTCGGACGAGCAGTACTTC. Translation gives CASTLHVSDEQYF.

The chain couples TRBV7-9 to TRBJ1-6; D is perhaps TRBD1 (5 bases). The CDR3 loop spans 13 amino acids. With 6 bases removed from V and 6 bases from J, the gap between germline ends came to 9 bases. Per germline, CDR1 SEHNR and CDR2 FQNEAQ (reference sequence). Here the CDR3 DNA reads TGTGCCAGCAGTACCGGGGGTAATTCACCCCTCCACTTT. Translating it yields CASSTGGNSPLHF.

The V and J genes are TRBV7-2 and TRBJ2-1; 9 positions agree with TRBD2. Germline-derived CDR1 and CDR2 are SGHTA and FQGNSA. V was pared by 2 bases and J by 4 bases, with 6 bases of the junction left unmatched. CDR3 length: 16 residues. In DNA, the CDR3 is TGTGCCAGCAGCTTAATCCCTAGCGGGAATTACAATGAGCAGTTCTTC. Encoded protein: CASSLIPSGNYNEQFF.

The rearrangement joins TRBV10-1 to TRBJ1-5, with 8 positions matching TRBD1. Germline-derived CDR1 and CDR2 are WNHNN and SYGVQD (reference sequence). V shed 2 bases and J 4 bases; nucleotides not matched to a gene: 10. The CDR3 has 17 amino acids. The CDR3 loop is CASSENGRDRTNQPQHF. The CDR3 nucleotides read TGCGCCAGCAGTGAGAATGGCCGGGACAGGACTAATCAGCCCCAGCATTTT.